This passage covers 32 T cell receptor beta chains from one sample sequenced in a study of blood T cell repertoires in COVID-19. The protocol was immunoSEQ multiplex PCR, while the TCRdb copy is restricted to in-frame clones and leaves out a portion. In the table there are fewer than 80,000 clones, roughly 89% of which are singletons. The specimen was peripheral blood. The receptors were sampled from a man aged 30 to 39 with acute or convalescent COVID-19.

The chain uses TRBV6-5 and TRBJ2-1, with TRBD2 as a possible D gene (7 bases). The CDR3 runs to 15 residues. The V gene's germline CDR1 is MNHEY and CDR2 SVGAGI. V lost 2 bases and J lost 8, with 16 bases in between. CDR3 residues: CASSYGPSGGDEQFF. The CDR3 DNA sequence: TGTGCCAGCAGTTACGGGCCATCGGGGGGCGATGAGCAGTTCTTC.

The rearrangement uses TRBV7-8 and TRBJ2-2; D unclear. The CDR3 is 16 amino acids. The germline V gene encodes CDR1 SGHVS and CDR2 FQNEAQ. V lost 0 bases to trimming and J lost 4 bases, with 12 bases between them. DNA of the CDR3: TGTGCCAGCAGCTTAGCCAATCCAGGTATCACCGGGGAGCTGTTTTTT. Amino acids: CASSLANPGITGELFF. Drawing the rest from reference TRBV7-8 and TRBJ2-2, the complete variable domain is GAGVSQSPRYKVAKRGQDVALRCDPISGHVSLFWYQQALGQGPEFLTYFQNEAQLDKSGLPSDRFFAERPEGSVSTLKIQRTQQEDSAVYLCASSLANPGITGELFFGEGSRLTVL.

The rearrangement uses TRBV5-1 and TRBJ2-5, with unresolved D. Germline lookup yields CDR1 SGHRS and CDR2 YFSETQ. The CDR3 runs to 15 residues. V dropped 0 bases and J dropped 0 bases, with 9 bases sitting between them. DNA of the CDR3: TGCGCCAGCAGCTTGGCTACAGTGGACCAAGAGACCCAGTACTTC. It is translated as CASSLATVDQETQYF.

In its sample, this clone was seen a few times. The V and J genes are TRBV3-1 (or the pseudogene TRBV3-2) and TRBJ1-2; the D is unclear. The CDR3 sequence is 14 residues long. Trimming removed 10 bases from V and 1 base from J, with 16 bases in between. Germline V gene data show CDR1 as LGHDT and CDR2 as YNNKEL (reference sequence). The CDR3 loop is CATAPEAFNYGYTF. In nucleotides, the CDR3 is TGTGCCACCGCTCCTGAGGCCTTTAACTATGGCTACACCTTC.

The V and J genes are TRBV27 and TRBJ1-1, with D unclear. Germline lookup yields CDR1 MNHEY and CDR2 SMNVEV (reference sequence). CDR3 size: 15 residues. V lost 6 bases and J 5 bases, leaving 19 bases between the germline ends. Here the CDR3 reads CASSATSSWVTEAFF. DNA for the CDR3: TGTGCCAGCAGCGCGACTTCCTCCTGGGTTACTGAAGCTTTCTTT.

The chain recombines TRBV30 with TRBJ1-3; D may be TRBD1 (5 bases). This CDR3 has 14 residues. Trimming took 3 bases from V and 2 from J, leaving 11 bases between them. Germline-derived CDR1 and CDR2 are GTSNPN and SVGIG (reference sequence). CDR3 sequence reads: CAWSAGLTGNTIYF. CDR3 DNA sequence: TGTGCCTGGAGCGCAGGGCTAACTGGAAACACCATATATTTT.

This clone was observed once. The chain links TRBV7-8 to TRBJ1-5, with D uncertain. The CDR3 contains 13 residues. Between the trimmed V and J ends, which lost 5 bases and 4 bases, there was a span of 9 bases. Germline CDR1 reads SGHVS; CDR2 reads FQNEAQ. CDR3 nucleotide sequence: TGTGCCAGCAGCCCCGGGATGAATCAGCCCCAGCATTTT. Protein product: CASSPGMNQPQHF.

This chain links TRBV11-2 with TRBJ1-2; D gene unclear. The CDR3 runs to 16 residues. V shed 1 base and J shed 7 bases, with 19 bases lying between them. CDR1 is SGHAT and CDR2 is FQNNGV in the germline V gene. CDR3 region: CASSLAVTREVVGYTF. In DNA, the CDR3 is TGTGCCAGCAGCTTAGCTGTAACGAGGGAGGTGGTTGGCTACACCTTC.

CDR3 residues: CASRKTGTSGPDTQYF. CDR3 bases: TGTGCCAGCAGAAAAACCGGGACTAGTGGCCCAGATACGCAGTATTTT. This chain joins TRBV7-2 and TRBJ2-3, with TRBD2 matching over 8 bases. The V gene's germline CDR1 is SGHTA and CDR2 FQGNSA. The CDR3 is 16 amino acids. The V segment lost 6 bases and the J segment 4 bases; nucleotides outside the gene matches: 12.

This clone has a handful of counts. The chain uses TRBV6-1 and TRBJ1-1; TRBD1 matches 8 bases. The V segment lost 4 bases and the J segment 3 bases; nucleotides outside the gene matches: 19. Per the germline V gene, CDR1 is MNHNS and CDR2 is SASEGT. The CDR3 runs 19 residues. CDR3 DNA: TGTGCCAGCAGTGTGGTATTAACGGACAGGGTGAGGGGAGACACTGAAGCTTTCTTT. Amino acid sequence: CASSVVLTDRVRGDTEAFF.

This clone has a handful of counts. The J gene is TRBJ1-5, the V gene TRBV28, with D perhaps TRBD1 (5 bases). This CDR3 has 15 residues. With 3 bases removed from V and 4 bases from J, the gap between germline ends came to 13 bases. Germline CDR1 is MDHEN and CDR2 is SYDVKM. This chain's CDR3 is CASSFARVENQPQHF. CDR3 sequence (DNA): TGTGCCAGCAGTTTTGCCAGGGTGGAAAATCAGCCCCAGCATTTT.

The rearrangement links TRBV5-1 to TRBJ1-1; TRBD1 agrees at 10 bases. The CDR3 runs to 15 residues. V lost 3 bases, J lost 6 bases, and 8 bases stayed unmatched. The germline V gene has CDR1 SGHRS and CDR2 YFSETQ. CDR3 in DNA: TGCGCCAGCAGCTATGAGGGACAGGGGATGGCTGAAGCTTTCTTT. It yields the protein CASSYEGQGMAEAFF.

V gene TRBV15 combines with J gene TRBJ1-6, with TRBD1 as a possible D gene (6 bases). Germline V gene data show CDR1 as LNHNV and CDR2 as YYDKDF (reference sequence). This CDR3 has 18 amino acids. The V end was cut by 1 base, the J end by 7 bases, with 20 bases between. The CDR3 is CATSRVGSAGVRNSPLHF. CDR3 DNA: TGTGCCACCAGCAGAGTTGGGTCGGCAGGGGTTAGGAATTCACCCCTCCACTTT.

The V and J genes are TRBV15 and TRBJ1-1; D ambiguous. Germline CDR1 LNHNV, CDR2 YYDKDF (reference sequence). This CDR3 spans 14 amino acids. V lost 0 bases to trimming and J lost 4 bases, with 9 bases between them. The chain's CDR3 is CATSRDARITEAFF. In DNA form, the CDR3 reads TGTGCCACCAGCAGAGATGCGAGGATCACTGAAGCTTTCTTT.

The chain joins TRBV4-1 to TRBJ2-5; 8 nucleotides align to TRBD1. The CDR3 is 18 residues long. The germline CDR1 and CDR2 sequences are MGHRA and YSYEKL. The ends lost 1 base at V and 5 bases at J; junction bases unmatched: 15. The CDR3 DNA follows: TGCGCCAGCAGCCAAGCGAGGGGAGCAGGGGGCAATTATGAGACCCAGTACTTC. Translated, it gives CASSQARGAGGNYETQYF.

The gene calls are TRBV7-9 and TRBJ1-2, with D possibly being TRBD1 (6 bases). The CDR3 is 14 residues long. The V gene's germline CDR1 is SEHNR and CDR2 FQNEAQ (reference sequence). Trimming stripped 6 bases from V and 4 bases from J, with 15 bases between. CDR3 DNA sequence: TGTGCCAGCAGTGGCAGGACAGAGGGCTATGGCTACACCTTC. Translating gives CASSGRTEGYGYTF. The full variable domain, its missing parts supplied by reference TRBV7-9 and TRBJ1-2, is DTGVSQNPRHKITKRGQNVTFRCDPISEHNRLYWYRQTLGQGPEFLTYFQNEAQLEKSRLLSDRFSAERPKGSFSTLEIQRTEQGDSAMYLCASSGRTEGYGYTFGSGTRLTVV.

With regard to this clone: One end of the junction is discordant with germline, which a read error may explain. The chain recombines TRBV11-2 with TRBJ2-7, with 8 bases fitting TRBD1. CDR3 length equals 14 residues. The germline CDR1 and CDR2 sequences are SGHAT and FQNNGV. The CDR3 nucleotides are TGTGCCAGCAGCTTAGATGAGGTCCGGGACAGGCCATTCTTC. Its translation: CASSLDEVRDRPFF.

This chain joins TRBV27 and TRBJ2-3; D might be TRBD2 (7 bases). The CDR3 is 15 amino acids. Germline values: CDR1 MNHEY, CDR2 SMNVEV (reference sequence). V lost 2 bases and J 4 bases, leaving 13 bases between the germline ends. CDR3 protein: CASSLRVGGPDTQYF. In DNA, the CDR3 is TGTGCCAGCAGTTTAAGAGTGGGGGGGCCAGATACGCAGTATTTT.

The chain joins TRBV30 to TRBJ1-4; no clear D gene. CDR1 and CDR2 (germline): GTSNPN, SVGIG (reference sequence). The CDR3 sequence is 12 residues long. V was clipped by 6 bases and J by 4 bases, with 9 bases between them. CDR3 residues: CACRQVNEKLFF. CDR3 nucleotide sequence: TGTGCCTGCCGACAAGTTAATGAAAAACTGTTTTTT.

V is TRBV6-5 and J is TRBJ2-7; 7 nucleotides match TRBD1. Trimming took 6 bases from V and 6 from J; bases not matched to a gene: 8. Germline V lookup: CDR1 MNHEY, CDR2 SVGAGI. The CDR3 totals 13 residues. CDR3 nucleotides: TGTGCCAGCAGAAACAGGGGATCGTCCGAGCAGTACGTC. It yields the protein CASRNRGSSEQYV.

This chain links TRBV11-2 with TRBJ2-7; 9 nucleotides agree with TRBD2. J was trimmed by 2 bases and V by 2 bases; bases with no gene match: 13. This CDR3 contains 18 residues. Germline V gene data show CDR1 as SGHAT and CDR2 as FQNNGV. The CDR3 region is CASSLRRTGTSSTYEQYF. The CDR3 bases are TGTGCCAGCAGCTTACGACGGACCGGGACTAGCAGTACCTACGAGCAGTACTTC.

The gene calls are TRBV29-1 and TRBJ2-1; 13 bases fit TRBD2. Germline V gene data show CDR1 as SQVTM and CDR2 as ANQGSEA. With 7 bases clipped from V and 6 bases from J, the junction kept 3 bases outside the gene matches. This CDR3 is 13 amino acids long. The CDR3 DNA sequence: TGCAGCGGAAGGACTAGCGGGAGCAATGAGCAGTTCTTC. Translated, it gives CSGRTSGSNEQFF.

This clone was seen more than once but under ten times. V usage is TRBV7-2 and J usage is TRBJ2-7; 11 bases agree with TRBD2. Trimming took 4 bases from V and 4 from J; bases not matched to a gene: 3. CDR1 and CDR2 from the germline V gene are SGHTA and FQGNSA. The CDR3 spans 14 residues. In DNA, the CDR3 is TGTGCCAGCAGCTCGGGACTAGCGGTGTACGAGCAGTACTTC. The encoded protein is CASSSGLAVYEQYF.

The chain couples TRBV7-2 to TRBJ2-3; 11 positions match TRBD2. The germline gives CDR1 SGHTA, CDR2 FQGNSA. Germline trimming cut 5 bases from V and 2 bases from J; bases unmatched to any gene: 6. The CDR3 consists of 16 residues. The CDR3 region has the DNA TGTGCCAGCAGCCCAGGGACTAGCGGAGACACAGATACGCAGTATTTT. It codes for CASSPGTSGDTDTQYF.

This clone was detected only once. The V call is TRBV10-3, the J call TRBJ2-7, with 9 bases that match TRBD1. V dropped 5 bases and J dropped 5; count of bases not matched to a gene: 4. Per the germline V gene, CDR1 is ENHRY and CDR2 is SYGVKD. This CDR3 region has 13 residues. The CDR3 sequence: CAISPDRGHEQYF. The DNA for the CDR3 is TGTGCCATCAGTCCGGACAGGGGCCACGAGCAGTACTTC.

V and J are TRBV7-2 and TRBJ2-7; D unclear. This CDR3 is 12 amino acids long. The V gene's germline CDR1 is SGHTA and CDR2 FQGNSA. Trimming pared 3 bases from V and 6 bases from J, leaving 9 bases between. The DNA for the CDR3 is TGTGCCAGCAGCTTTAACCGAGGCGAGCAGTACTTC. As protein: CASSFNRGEQYF.

This clone was seen just once. The rearrangement links TRBV29-1 to TRBJ1-2, with TRBD1 as a possible D gene (6 bases). The V gene lost 8 bases and the J gene lost 2 bases, with 12 bases spanning the gap. This CDR3 contains 12 residues. Germline V gene data show CDR1 as SQVTM and CDR2 as ANQGSEA. The DNA of the CDR3 is TGCAGCTATACTACAGGGAACTATGGCTACACCTTC. It specifies CSYTTGNYGYTF.

The gene calls are TRBV27 and TRBJ1-2, with 8 bases that match TRBD1. Germline CDR1 and CDR2: MNHEY and SMNVEV (reference sequence). This CDR3 has 14 amino acids. The V gene end was trimmed by 5 bases and the J gene end by 6 bases; junction bases not matched to a gene: 8. The CDR3 bases are TGTGCCAGCAGTCCATCCCTGGACAGGGATGGCTACACCTTC. This codes for CASSPSLDRDGYTF.

This clone came up once. The chain links TRBV18 to TRBJ1-1, with D possibly matching TRBD1 (6 bases). Germline loops: CDR1 KGHSH, CDR2 LQKENI. V was trimmed by 3 bases and J by 0 bases, leaving 14 bases between them. The CDR3 is 16 residues long. CDR3 sequence: CASSPTGTSLNTEAFF. The CDR3 DNA sequence: TGTGCCAGCTCACCCACAGGGACCAGCTTGAACACTGAAGCTTTCTTT.

The CDR3 sequence is CSVVVGGSYEQYV. CDR3 DNA sequence: TGCAGCGTTGTAGTGGGGGGTTCCTACGAGCAGTACGTC. The chain joins TRBV29-1 to TRBJ2-7; maybe TRBD2 (6 bases). V was trimmed by 4 bases and J by 1 base, leaving 11 bases between them. This CDR3 region has 13 residues. The V gene's germline CDR1 is SQVTM and CDR2 ANQGSEA.

This clone turned up a few times. The CDR3 protein is CAISPGTSGYAETQYF. CDR3 nucleotide sequence: TGTGCCATCAGTCCCGGGACTAGCGGGTACGCAGAGACCCAGTACTTC. The chain links TRBV10-3 to TRBJ2-5; 12 positions match TRBD2. This CDR3 spans 16 amino acids. The J segment lost 4 bases and the V segment lost 5 bases, leaving 8 bases of the junction unmatched. CDR1 ENHRY and CDR2 SYGVKD come from the germline V gene.

The chain links TRBV5-6 to TRBJ1-1; D might be TRBD1 (6 bases). The CDR3 loop spans 15 amino acids. Germline V gene data show CDR1 as SGHDT and CDR2 as YYEEEE. Trimming shortened V by 3 bases and J by 5 bases, and 17 bases separated the two germline ends. The CDR3 DNA reads TGTGCCAGCAGCTACCGGGACACGCGATGGACTGAAGCTTTCTTT. Its translation: CASSYRDTRWTEAFF.